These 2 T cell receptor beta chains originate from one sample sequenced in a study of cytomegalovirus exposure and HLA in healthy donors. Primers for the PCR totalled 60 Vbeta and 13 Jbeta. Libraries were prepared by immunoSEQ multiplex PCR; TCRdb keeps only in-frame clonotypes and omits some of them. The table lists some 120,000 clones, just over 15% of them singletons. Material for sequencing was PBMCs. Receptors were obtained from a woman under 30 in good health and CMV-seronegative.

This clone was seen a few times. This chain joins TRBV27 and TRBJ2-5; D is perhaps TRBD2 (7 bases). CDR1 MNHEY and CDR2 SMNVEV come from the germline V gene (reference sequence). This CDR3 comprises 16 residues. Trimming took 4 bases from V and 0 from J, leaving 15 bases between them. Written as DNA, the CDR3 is TGTGCCAGCAGTTCCAGGGAGGGGGGGTACCAAGAGACCCAGTACTTC. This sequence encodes CASSSREGGYQETQYF.

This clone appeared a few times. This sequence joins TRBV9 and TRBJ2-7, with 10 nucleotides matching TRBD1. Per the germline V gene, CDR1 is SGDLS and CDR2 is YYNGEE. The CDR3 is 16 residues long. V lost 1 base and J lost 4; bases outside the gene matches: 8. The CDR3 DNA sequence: TGTGCCAGCAGCGTAAATTTGGGGACAGGGGTATACGAGCAGTACTTC. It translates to CASSVNLGTGVYEQYF. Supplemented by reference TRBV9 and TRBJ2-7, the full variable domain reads DSGVTQTPKHLITATGQRVTLRCSPRSGDLSVYWYQQSLDQGLQFLIQYYNGEERAKGNILERFSAQQFPDLHSELNLSSLELGDSALYFCASSVNLGTGVYEQYFGPGTRLTVT.